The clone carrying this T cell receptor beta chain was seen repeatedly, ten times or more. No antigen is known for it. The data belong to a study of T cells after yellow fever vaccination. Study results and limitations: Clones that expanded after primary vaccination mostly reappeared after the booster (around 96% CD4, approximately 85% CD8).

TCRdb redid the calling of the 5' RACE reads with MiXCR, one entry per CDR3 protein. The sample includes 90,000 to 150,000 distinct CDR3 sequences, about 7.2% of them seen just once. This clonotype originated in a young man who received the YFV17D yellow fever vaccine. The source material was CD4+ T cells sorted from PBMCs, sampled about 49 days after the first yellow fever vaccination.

DNA for the CDR3: TGTGCCAGCCTTAAGGGGGGTGAAGCTTTCTTT. The encoded protein is CASLKGGEAFF. This chain connects TRBV6-5 to TRBJ1-1; a weak D match, TRBD1 (6 bases). CDR3 length: 11 residues. The germline V and J ends were trimmed by 8 bases and 7 bases, with 11 bases remaining between them. Germline V gene lookup returns CDR1 MNHEY and CDR2 SVGAGI.